This T cell receptor beta chain originates from a study of blood T cell repertoires in COVID-19. Study as a whole: Both acute and convalescent COVID-19 samples were obtained from the United States, Italy and Spain. T cells, B-cell-depleted T cells, or PBMCs provided the cDNA or gDNA that served as material.

This CDR3 is 15 amino acids long. Germline V gene lookup returns CDR1 KGHDR and CDR2 SFDVKD. Trimming cost V 3 bases and J 6 bases; bases outside gene matches: 1. Original methodology: It was from reference gene primer amplification that nucleated cell counts were estimated. The assay was immunoSEQ multiplex PCR, and TCRdb's table has in-frame clones only and misses some. V, J and clone size are those of that table, while D and trimming were read from the DNA. The sample consists of around 140,000 clones, 70% to 90% of them appearing once. The chain links TRBV24-1 to TRBJ2-2, with 12 bases aligning to TRBD1. The sample consisted of peripheral blood. This receptor was taken from a human donor with acute or convalescent COVID-19. The donor label of this sample is uncertain. The CDR3 sequence: CATSDRDRGPGELFF. Written as DNA, the CDR3 is TGTGCCACCAGTGATAGGGACAGGGGGCCCGGGGAGCTGTTTTTT.